These 29 T cell receptor beta chains share one sample of origin, sequenced in a study of control samples from healthy donors and cancer patients. Clones were read by immunoSEQ multiplex PCR, and TCRdb kept only the in-frame ones, dropping some. The data show tens of thousands of clones, 80% seen once. The source material was blood. The receptors derive from a man aged 70-80 years in good health.

V gene TRBV7-2 combines with J gene TRBJ1-6, with a weak D call TRBD1 (5 bases). The V gene's germline CDR1 is SGHTA and CDR2 FQGNSA. V was shortened by 6 bases and J by 9 bases, with 15 bases between the two germline ends. This CDR3 has 14 amino acids. The CDR3 DNA reads TGTGCCAGCAGTTTACTCGGGGGGAGTTCACCCCTCCACTTT. Its translation: CASSLLGGSSPLHF.

This chain connects TRBV7-8 to TRBJ1-1, with D possibly TRBD1 on 5 matching bases. The CDR3 loop spans 14 amino acids. V was shortened by 1 base and J by 2 bases, with 8 bases between the two germline ends. In germline, CDR1 is SGHVS, CDR2 FQNEAQ. DNA of the CDR3: TGTGCCAGCAGCTTAGTTCAGGGAAACACTGAAGCTTTCTTT. This encodes CASSLVQGNTEAFF. The full variable domain, with the rest looked up from reference TRBV7-8 and TRBJ1-1, is GAGVSQSPRYKVAKRGQDVALRCDPISGHVSLFWYQQALGQGPEFLTYFQNEAQLDKSGLPSDRFFAERPEGSVSTLKIQRTQQEDSAVYLCASSLVQGNTEAFFGQGTRLTVV.

The J gene is TRBJ2-5, the V gene TRBV10-3; D is undetermined. V lost 2 bases, J lost 3 bases, and 10 bases lay in between. Germline V gene sequence: CDR1 ENHRY, CDR2 SYGVKD. CDR3 length: 14 residues. DNA of the CDR3: TGTGCCATCAGTGAGAGTGGGGTGGAAGAGACCCAGTACTTC. Translated, it gives CAISESGVEETQYF.

The genes are TRBV5-1 and TRBJ1-2; 9 nucleotides line up with TRBD1. V gave up 4 bases and J gave up 0 bases; unmatched junction bases: 10. Germline assignment: CDR1 SGHRS and CDR2 YFSETQ. This CDR3 comprises 17 residues. CDR3 region: CASSTPPRDRANYGYTF. The CDR3 DNA follows: TGCGCCAGCAGCACCCCCCCCCGGGACAGGGCTAACTATGGCTACACCTTC.

This chain joins TRBV6-4 and TRBJ1-5; a possible D gene is TRBD1 (5 bases). V lost 6 bases and J 2 bases, leaving 17 bases between the germline ends. This CDR3 contains 16 residues. Germline V CDR1 and CDR2: MRHNA, SNTAGT. The CDR3 coding sequence is TGTGCCAGCAGGGACAACGCCTTGGGGGGCAATCAGCCCCAGCATTTT. Its protein product is CASRDNALGGNQPQHF.

The chain employs TRBV5-1 and TRBJ2-1; TRBD2 matches at 8 bases. CDR1 and CDR2 (germline): SGHRS, YFSETQ. Unmatched junction bases numbered 7, after V lost 5 bases and J lost 6 bases. CDR3 length equals 14 residues. The CDR3 here is CASSVTSASNEQFF. The CDR3 nucleotides read TGCGCCAGCAGTGTGACTAGCGCTTCCAATGAGCAGTTCTTC.

In this sample, this clone turned up a few times. This chain joins TRBV14 and TRBJ1-5; D uncertain. Trimming pared 0 bases from V and 0 bases from J, leaving 18 bases between. Per germline, CDR1 SGHDN and CDR2 FVKESK. CDR3 length: 19 amino acids. The CDR3 region has the DNA TGTGCCAGCAGCCAAGACAGGATAAGTCCCCCGTATAGCAATCAGCCCCAGCATTTT. Translating gives CASSQDRISPPYSNQPQHF.

CDR3 in amino acids: CASSLGLQSYEQYF. The CDR3, as DNA: TGTGCCAGCAGCTTGGGACTCCAGTCCTACGAGCAGTACTTC. The chain joins TRBV7-8 to TRBJ2-7; D is possibly TRBD2 (6 bases). The CDR3 is made up of 14 amino acids. The ends were cut back, 3 bases at V and 1 base at J, with 10 bases in the middle. Looked up from germline, CDR1 is SGHVS and CDR2 is FQNEAQ.

V gene TRBV28 combines with J gene TRBJ2-2; D tentatively fits TRBD1 or TRBD2 (5 bases each). This CDR3 is 15 amino acids long. Germline V gene lookup returns CDR1 MDHEN and CDR2 SYDVKM. The V end was cut by 6 bases, the J end by 0 bases, with 11 bases between. CDR3 residues: CASSSRGANTGELFF. DNA for the CDR3: TGTGCCAGCAGCTCCCGGGGCGCGAACACCGGGGAGCTGTTTTTT.

This clone has just a few counts. The chain joins TRBV5-1 to TRBJ2-1, with 10 nucleotides matching TRBD2. Germline V gene data show CDR1 as SGHRS and CDR2 as YFSETQ. V was pared by 6 bases and J by 7 bases, with 7 bases of the junction left unmatched. The CDR3 loop spans 14 amino acids. In DNA, the CDR3 is TGCGCCAGCACAAGTGGACTAGCGGTAAATGAGCAGTTCTTC. It translates to CASTSGLAVNEQFF.

V gene TRBV7-2 combines with J gene TRBJ1-5; 9 bases agree with TRBD1. CDR1 is SGHTA, CDR2 FQGNSA, per germline. The ends lost 0 bases at V and 6 bases at J; junction bases unmatched: 3. This CDR3 contains 15 residues. In nucleotides, the CDR3 is TGTGCCAGCAGCTTAGCACAGGGGGCGGGTCAGCCCCAGCATTTT. Residues: CASSLAQGAGQPQHF.

The chain uses TRBV5-4 and TRBJ2-3; no firm D call. Deletions cut 0 bases from V and 2 bases from J, with 10 bases between. The germline V gene encodes CDR1 SGHNT and CDR2 YYREEE (reference sequence). The CDR3 covers 15 residues. In nucleotides, the CDR3 is TGTGCCAGCAGCTTGGAACAGAAATCCACAGATACGCAGTATTTT. This gives the protein CASSLEQKSTDTQYF.

The rearrangement uses TRBV7-9 and TRBJ1-2, with no clear D. Germline lookup yields CDR1 SEHNR and CDR2 FQNEAQ (reference sequence). Trimming stripped 6 bases from V and 4 bases from J, with 12 bases between. The CDR3 loop spans 13 amino acids. The CDR3 sequence is CASRKGESYGYTF. In DNA form, the CDR3 reads TGTGCCAGCAGAAAGGGAGAGTCCTATGGCTACACCTTC.

The chain recombines TRBV19 with TRBJ2-1, with D possibly matching TRBD1 (5 bases). The V and J ends lost 1 base and 7 bases respectively, with 11 bases between them. Germline values: CDR1 LNHDA, CDR2 SQIVND (reference sequence). This CDR3 region has 14 residues. In nucleotides, the CDR3 is TGTGCCAGTAGTATAGTACAGGCAGGAAATGAGCAGTTCTTC. It is translated as CASSIVQAGNEQFF.

This clone was counted a few times. Sequence at one end of the junction differs from germline and may be a read error. J is TRBJ2-2 and V is TRBV7-6, with TRBD2 matching over 11 bases. The CDR3 length is 17 residues. Germline V gives CDR1 SGHVS, CDR2 FNYEAQ. The CDR3 nucleotides are TGTGCCAACAGCTTTGTAGTAGCGGGAGGGCCGTCCGGGGAGCTGTTTTTT. Amino acids: CANSFVVAGGPSGELFF. Looking up the rest from reference TRBV7-6 and TRBJ2-2 gives the full variable domain: GAGVSQSPRYKVTKRGQDVALRCDPISGHVSLYWYRQALGQGPEFLTYFNYEAQQDKSGLPNDRFSAERPEGSISTLTIQRTEQRDSAMYRCANSFVVAGGPSGELFFGEGSRLTVL.

The gene calls are TRBV2 and TRBJ1-1, with D possibly matching TRBD1 (6 bases). Per the germline V gene, CDR1 is SNHLY and CDR2 is FYNNEI. The CDR3 loop spans 14 amino acids. The ends were cut back, 8 bases at V and 3 bases at J, with 16 bases in the middle. For the CDR3, the DNA is TGTGCCAGCGGGGCCGGGACAAAAGACACTGAAGCTTTCTTT. As protein: CASGAGTKDTEAFF.

In this sample, this clone turned up a few times. This chain connects TRBV7-6 to TRBJ1-5; D perhaps matches TRBD1 (5 bases). There are 13 residues in the CDR3. Trimming removed 5 bases from V and 2 bases from J, with 7 bases in between. Germline-derived CDR1 and CDR2 are SGHVS and FNYEAQ. CDR3 residues: CASSRGGNQPQHF. In nucleotides, the CDR3 is TGTGCCAGCAGCCGGGGGGGCAATCAGCCCCAGCATTTT.

This clone was observed a few times. The chain has TRBV19 and TRBJ1-2; D unresolved. Looked up from germline, CDR1 is LNHDA and CDR2 is SQIVND (reference sequence). The CDR3 loop spans 13 amino acids. Trimming removed 0 bases at V and 8 bases at J, with 10 bases between. CDR3 sequence reads: CASSIEGVRGYTF. CDR3 nucleotides: TGTGCCAGTAGTATAGAAGGAGTGAGGGGCTACACCTTC.

J is TRBJ1-1 and V is TRBV7-2; D is undetermined. The germline V gene encodes CDR1 SGHTA and CDR2 FQGNSA. Trimming shortened V by 5 bases and J by 2 bases, and 12 bases separated the two germline ends. The CDR3 sequence is 14 residues long. Here the CDR3 DNA reads TGTGCCAGCAGCCCACAGAACTATAACACTGAAGCTTTCTTT. This encodes CASSPQNYNTEAFF.

V usage is TRBV28 and J usage is TRBJ2-6; perhaps TRBD2 as D (5 bases). Trimming pared 10 bases from V and 2 bases from J, leaving 15 bases between. This CDR3 is 15 amino acids long. The germline CDR1 and CDR2 sequences are MDHEN and SYDVKM. CDR3 in amino acids: CATMDGEAGANVLTF. The CDR3, as DNA: TGTGCCACTATGGACGGGGAAGCTGGGGCCAACGTCCTGACTTTC. Full variable domain (outside the CDR3, taken from reference TRBV28 and TRBJ2-6): DVKVTQSSRYLVKRTGEKVFLECVQDMDHENMFWYRQDPGLGLRLIYFSYDVKMKEKGDIPEGYSVSREKKERFSLILESASTNQTSMYLCATMDGEAGANVLTFGAGSRLTVL.

The rearrangement links TRBV6-1 to TRBJ1-1; D possibly corresponds to TRBD1 (5 bases). The CDR3 runs to 14 residues. Trimming removed 1 base from V and 4 bases from J, with 10 bases in between. CDR1 and CDR2 from the germline V gene are MNHNS and SASEGT. CDR3 in DNA: TGTGCCAGCAGTGAAGGGTATGGGACCACTGAAGCTTTCTTT. Its protein product is CASSEGYGTTEAFF.

This sequence joins TRBV2 and TRBJ1-5; D gene uncertain. This CDR3 spans 12 amino acids. Germline CDR1 SNHLY, CDR2 FYNNEI. V gave up 5 bases and J gave up 5 bases, with 7 bases separating them. The CDR3 nucleotides read TGTGCCAGCAGTTTGAGGGATCAGCCCCAGCATTTT. This codes for CASSLRDQPQHF. The complete variable domain, with remaining parts taken from reference TRBV2 and TRBJ1-5, reads EPEVTQTPSHQVTQMGQEVILRCVPISNHLYFYWYRQILGQKVEFLVSFYNNEISEKSEIFDDQFSVERPDGSNFTLKIRSTKLEDSAMYFCASSLRDQPQHFGDGTRLSIL.

A note on this clone: The conserved phenylalanine or tryptophan is not found at the CDR3 terminus, so this likely reflects a read error. Because the CDR3's place on the DNA is in doubt, the DNA is left out and the CDR3 is given as listed by TCRdb. This chain connects TRBV6-1 to TRBJ1-1; TRBD1 is taken as the D call from the table, unchecked against the DNA. Germline CDR1 reads MNHNS; CDR2 reads SASEGT. With termini counted, the CDR3 has 14 amino acids. CDR3 amino acids: CASSDRDRAALHTL.

The rearrangement links TRBV19 to TRBJ2-1; 8 nucleotides agree with TRBD2. The CDR3 runs to 14 residues. V gave up 7 bases and J gave up 6 bases; unmatched junction bases: 8. CDR1 and CDR2 (germline): LNHDA, SQIVND (reference sequence). CDR3 protein: CASNSWTSSNEQFF. The DNA of the CDR3 is TGTGCCAGTAACAGCTGGACTAGCAGCAATGAGCAGTTCTTC.

The chain has TRBV5-1 and TRBJ1-1; 8 nucleotides line up with TRBD1. V gave up 4 bases and J gave up 7 bases; unmatched junction bases: 9. The CDR3 consists of 14 residues. Germline assignment: CDR1 SGHRS and CDR2 YFSETQ. The CDR3 region is CASSEDRVWGEAFF. DNA of the CDR3: TGCGCCAGCAGCGAGGACAGGGTTTGGGGTGAAGCTTTCTTT.

The rearrangement uses TRBV5-1 and TRBJ2-3; D might be TRBD2 (6 bases). V was shortened by 0 bases and J by 1 base, with 9 bases between the two germline ends. This CDR3 contains 15 residues. CDR1 is SGHRS and CDR2 is YFSETQ in the germline V gene. The CDR3 DNA follows: TGCGCCAGCAGCTTGGGGTCTAGCGGCACAGATACGCAGTATTTT. Its protein is CASSLGSSGTDTQYF.

The V call is TRBV28, the J call TRBJ2-5; D may be TRBD1 (6 bases). The ends were cut back, 5 bases at V and 0 bases at J, with 7 bases in the middle. Per the germline V gene, CDR1 is MDHEN and CDR2 is SYDVKM. The CDR3 runs to 13 residues. DNA for the CDR3: TGTGCCAGCAGTCACAGGGACCAAGAGACCCAGTACTTC. Translating gives CASSHRDQETQYF.

V usage is TRBV24-1 and J usage is TRBJ2-7, with 7 positions matching TRBD1. V lost 0 bases to trimming and J lost 3 bases; unmatched junction nucleotides: 7. Germline V gene lookup returns CDR1 KGHDR and CDR2 SFDVKD. The CDR3 has 16 amino acids. The CDR3 spells CATSDLHEGQNYEQYF. In DNA, the CDR3 is TGTGCCACCAGTGATTTGCACGAGGGACAGAACTACGAGCAGTACTTC.

As for this clone: At one boundary the junction diverges from the germline segment, which might be a read error. The rearrangement uses TRBV6-1 and TRBJ1-1; no clear D gene. Germline V gene lookup returns CDR1 MNHNS and CDR2 SASEGT. CDR3 length equals 16 residues. CDR3 coding DNA: TGTGCCAGCAGGGAAGGCTTCCGTTGGCGGGACACTGAAGCTTTCTTT. This codes for CASREGFRWRDTEAFF.